This entry features one TCR beta chain sequence. This clone's antigen is unknown. No base qualities exist here, and no much larger clone lies one base off it. The sample originates from a study of CD8 T cell repertoires and HIV-1 epitope variants (TCRdb year 2020). About the investigation overall: Twenty-five peptides representing autologous and known Gag and Nef epitope variants were each used to stimulate T cells in separate culture wells. Running each culture condition in triplicate, except for one peptide done in duplicate, gave a total of about 83 T cell cultures. A CMV, EBV and flu peptide pool, the Ebola AY9 epitope as negative control, and a no-peptide well were included as control conditions. Tested epitopes included three Gag epitope families and Nef HW9 and YT9. Cultures were maintained for around eleven days in IMDM with gentamicin, and half-media changes adding IL-2, IL-7 and IL-15 were performed on days 3 and 7. Using the EasySep Human T Cell Enrichment Kit, T cells were enriched and then co-cultured with an equal number of autologous T cell-negative cells acting as antigen-presenting cells. An aliquot of 1M T cells was saved as an uncultured baseline condition, separate from the approximately 80 T cell cultures. Beyond this particular receptor, the publication reports: The assay identified only TCR beta chains and indicated proliferation in response to antigen, without indicating T cell function or cytokine profile. The Nef KF9 family was recognized by five clonotypes and the HW9 family by one, and no responses to the TAALDMSHF plasma variant were observed. Of the nine antigen-specific TCR beta clonotypes identified, six appeared cross-reactive for autologous or known escape epitope variants.

Sequencing of TCR beta CDR3 regions was done on the immunoSEQ platform at survey depth. The QIAamp DNA micro kit was used to extract genomic DNA from every cultured and uncultured CD8+ T cell population. From the authors' description of their analysis: Samples with fewer than 5,000 productive reads were excluded, which removed about 6% of the 75 HIV peptide-stimulated cultures. A MANAFEST web app trimmed sequences to CDR3 and removed nonproductive sequences, CDR3s under 5 amino acids, and those not starting C or ending F/W. Clonotypes were classified as antigen-specific only if expansion was observed in at least 2 of 3 replicates versus the no-peptide control at FDR 0.01, only within one epitope family. A frequency at least fivefold higher than in wells stimulated with peptides from other epitope families was additionally required for specific clonotypes. Imported from immuneACCESS, the table was reduced by TCRdb to in-frame sequences with V and J called. These copies leave out some clones; in studies compared against another copy, an unresolved V gene accounts for under half, and the cause of the remainder is not known. The V and J calls and the clone size are those of that table, but D and trimming were determined from the DNA. This sample comprises more than 85,000 clones, roughly four fifths of them detected only once. The ten largest make up roughly 24% of the sample.

The EasySep Human CD8+ T Cell Enrichment Kit was used on day 10 to isolate CD8+ T cells from every culture. The germline V gene specifies ENHRY as CDR1 and SYGVKD as CDR2. Between the V and J ends, shortened by 2 bases and 6 bases respectively, the junction contains 11 bases. The CDR3 starts with the cysteine, ends with the phenylalanine, and has 15 residues. Kept here is only the CDR3 DNA, which spans 45 bases and is read in frame from base 1. This receptor chain uses TRBV10-3 and TRBJ1-6; TRBD1 is possibly the D segment (6 matching bases). The TCR sequence derives from a male donor with HIV. The specimen sequenced was uncultured baseline CD8+ T cells from peripheral blood mononuclear cells (PBMCs). The sequenced DNA: TGTGCCATCAGTGAGGGACAGCTCACTAATTCACCCCTCCACTTT. Its coded protein is CAISEGQLTNSPLHF.